The 22 T cell receptor beta chains given below trace back to one sample, sequenced in a study of response to subunit inactivated influenza vaccine. TCRdb fed the RT-PCR reads into MiXCR, producing one record per CDR3 protein. The sample contains roughly 760,000 distinct CDR3 sequences, around 20% of which appear only once. Sequences were derived from PBMCs from blood, sampled 4 to 6 days after vaccination. These receptors were obtained from a man in his fifties who received an inactivated influenza vaccine.

In this sample, this clonotype turned up a few times. The rearrangement uses TRBV6-2 or TRBV6-3 and TRBJ2-1; TRBD2 aligns across 9 bases. The CDR3 length is 15 residues. V dropped 2 bases and J dropped 7; count of bases not matched to a gene: 6. Looked up from germline, CDR1 is MNHEY and CDR2 is SVGEGT. CDR3 residues: CASSYEAGGPNEQFF. The CDR3 DNA sequence: TGTGCCAGCAGTTACGAGGCGGGGGGGCCAAATGAGCAGTTCTTC.

The sample holds a few counts of this clonotype. The V gene is TRBV12-3 or TRBV12-4, the J gene TRBJ2-2; D uncertain. The CDR3 consists of 12 residues. Trimming stripped 6 bases from V and 6 bases from J, with 8 bases between. The CDR3 sequence: CASSRVSGELFF. For the CDR3, the DNA is TGTGCCAGCAGCCGAGTCTCCGGGGAGCTGTTTTTT.

The CDR3: CASTTGAAGTNTEAFF. DNA of the CDR3: TGTGCCAGCACCACAGGGGCGGCAGGGACGAACACTGAAGCTTTCTTT. V gene TRBV7-2 combines with J gene TRBJ1-1; 7 bases are shared with TRBD1. The junction had 12 bases not matched to a gene; V was cut back by 7 bases and J by 1 base. Germline loops: CDR1 SGHTA, CDR2 FQGNSA. The CDR3 runs to 16 residues.

The rearrangement links TRBV7-9 to TRBJ2-4, with D unresolved. The CDR3 spans 14 residues. Germline loops: CDR1 SEHNR, CDR2 FQNEAQ (reference sequence). V lost 5 bases and J lost 6, with 14 bases in between. This chain's CDR3 is CASSLPRDLNIQYF. The CDR3 DNA reads TGTGCCAGCAGCCTCCCCAGAGACCTAAACATTCAGTACTTC.

The genes are TRBV20-1 and TRBJ2-1; TRBD1 or TRBD2 may be the D gene (6 bases each). Trimming removed 3 bases at V and 7 bases at J, with 13 bases between. The V gene's germline CDR1 is DFQATT and CDR2 SNEGSKA (reference sequence). This CDR3 has 13 residues. The CDR3 loop is CSASPRRGNEQFF. The CDR3 region has the DNA TGCAGTGCTAGTCCTAGGAGGGGGAATGAGCAGTTCTTC.

This rearrangement joins TRBV2 to TRBJ1-5; D ambiguous. Germline CDR1 reads SNHLY; CDR2 reads FYNNEI. This CDR3 contains 14 residues. Trimming removed 6 bases from V and 3 bases from J, with 12 bases in between. The CDR3 bases are TGTGCCAGCAGCCAAACATCCGTCAATCAGCCCCAGCATTTT. This codes for CASSQTSVNQPQHF.

The chain employs TRBV5-1 and TRBJ2-1; 10 bases agree with TRBD2. Trimming removed 2 bases from V and 4 bases from J; junction bases left unmatched: 6. The CDR3 has 16 residues. The germline V gene has CDR1 SGHRS and CDR2 YFSETQ. CDR3 sequence reads: CASSLSGLAEYNEQFF. DNA for the CDR3: TGCGCCAGCAGCTTAAGCGGACTAGCGGAATACAATGAGCAGTTCTTC.

The J gene is TRBJ2-7, the V gene TRBV3-1; D is unclear. From germline, CDR1 is LGHDT and CDR2 YNNKEL (reference sequence). The V end was cut by 2 bases, the J end by 6 bases, with 11 bases between. The CDR3 extends over 13 amino acids. The CDR3 sequence is CASSQSYQGEQYF. The CDR3 DNA sequence: TGTGCCAGCAGCCAATCGTACCAAGGCGAGCAGTACTTC.

The V and J genes are TRBV6-5 and TRBJ1-5; D is possibly TRBD1 (6 bases). CDR1 is MNHEY and CDR2 is SVGAGI in the germline V gene. The CDR3 contains 17 residues. The V end lost 2 bases, the J end lost 2 bases, and 16 bases lay between the germline ends. CDR3 coding DNA: TGTGCCAGCAGTTACGAATCCGGGGGCCTAGGCAATCAGCCCCAGCATTTT. Protein: CASSYESGGLGNQPQHF.

The sample holds many counts of this clonotype. V usage is TRBV29-1 and J usage is TRBJ2-3, with D possibly TRBD2 on 6 matching bases. The CDR3 loop spans 15 amino acids. V lost 3 bases to trimming and J lost 0 bases, with 13 bases between them. CDR1 and CDR2 from the germline V gene are SQVTM and ANQGSEA. CDR3 bases: TGCAGCGTTGACGGAGGGGTTCGAAGCACAGATACGCAGTATTTT. Amino acid sequence: CSVDGGVRSTDTQYF.

In its sample, this clonotype was seen many times. This chain joins TRBV12-3 or TRBV12-4 and TRBJ2-1; D ambiguous. This CDR3 comprises 13 residues. Trimming stripped 6 bases from V and 4 bases from J, with 10 bases between. The CDR3 loop is CASSLNSYNEQFF. As DNA, the CDR3 is TGTGCCAGCAGCTTAAACAGTTACAATGAGCAGTTCTTC.

This clonotype was seen more than once but under ten times. The chain joins TRBV4-2 to TRBJ1-3, with a weak D call TRBD1 (5 bases). V shed 0 bases and J shed 2 bases, with 11 bases lying between them. This CDR3 has 16 residues. Germline lookup yields CDR1 LGHNA and CDR2 YNFKEQ. In DNA form, the CDR3 reads TGTGCCAGCAGCCAAGATCTGGGGGGAACTGGAAACACCATATATTTT. This gives the protein CASSQDLGGTGNTIYF.

In this sample, this clonotype turned up many times. The J gene is TRBJ1-6, the V gene TRBV4-1, with no clear D. This CDR3 has 13 residues. V lost 0 bases and J lost 7, with 4 bases in between. CDR1 is MGHRA and CDR2 is YSYEKL in the germline V gene. The CDR3 coding sequence is TGCGCCAGCAGCCAAGACAGAAATTCACCCCTCCACTTT. Encoded protein: CASSQDRNSPLHF.

This clonotype was counted at least ten times. V gene TRBV9 combines with J gene TRBJ2-7; 9 bases agree with TRBD1. Germline V CDR1 and CDR2: SGDLS, YYNGEE. The CDR3 contains 14 residues. The ends lost 4 bases at V and 3 bases at J; junction bases unmatched: 5. The CDR3 DNA is TGTGCCAGCAGCAAGGGACAGGGAGTCTACGAGCAGTACTTC. Protein: CASSKGQGVYEQYF.

This clonotype has a handful of counts. The rearrangement links TRBV28 to TRBJ2-7; TRBD1 agrees at 7 bases. Germline CDR1 MDHEN, CDR2 SYDVKM. The CDR3 sequence is 13 residues long. Trimming took 5 bases from V and 1 from J; bases not matched to a gene: 2. The CDR3 DNA reads as TGTGCCAGCAGTACAGGGGATTCCTACGAGCAGTACTTC. It yields the protein CASSTGDSYEQYF.

This clonotype appeared a single time. The V gene is TRBV5-1, the J gene TRBJ2-5; D not certain. V dropped 0 bases and J dropped 2 bases, with 8 bases sitting between them. The CDR3 spans 14 residues. Germline CDR1 SGHRS, CDR2 YFSETQ. The CDR3 sequence: CASSLGVVQETQYF. The CDR3 region has the DNA TGCGCCAGCAGCTTGGGGGTGGTACAAGAGACCCAGTACTTC.

The rearrangement joins TRBV21-1 to TRBJ2-1; TRBD1 was called by the table and not checked on the DNA. TRBV21-1 is reported as a pseudogene. The CDR3 runs to 17 residues. CDR3 amino acids: CASSKVRRVGQYNEQFF. CDR3 sequence (DNA): TGTGCCAGCAGCAAAGTCAGGCGGGTTGGACAGTACAATGAGCAGTTCTTC.

This rearrangement joins TRBV3-1 to TRBJ1-2; D not certain. Germline lookup yields CDR1 LGHDT and CDR2 YNNKEL (reference sequence). This CDR3 region has 14 residues. The V and J ends lost 1 base and 2 bases respectively, with 8 bases between them. The CDR3 sequence: CASSQATKNYGYTF. For the CDR3, the DNA is TGTGCCAGCAGCCAAGCGACGAAGAACTATGGCTACACCTTC.

The chain combines TRBV27 with TRBJ1-1, with D perhaps TRBD1 (6 bases). The CDR3 sequence is 12 residues long. Germline CDR1 and CDR2: MNHEY and SMNVEV (reference sequence). Deletions cut 3 bases from V and 10 bases from J, with 12 bases between. CDR3 DNA: TGTGCCAGCAGTTTTCCGACAGGTCCAGCTTTCTTT. Its protein product is CASSFPTGPAFF.

The table lists this clonotype with a count of one. The V and J genes are TRBV21-1 and TRBJ2-2; the D call of TRBD2 is as the table states it, not checked on the DNA. TRBV21-1 is termed a pseudogene. The CDR3 extends over 19 amino acids. DNA of the CDR3: TGTGCCAGCAGTCGCGAGCTCGGGACTAGCGGGTACCCCACCGGGGAGCTGTTTTTT. Amino acid sequence: CASSRELGTSGYPTGELFF.

This rearrangement joins TRBV25-1 to TRBJ2-5; D unresolved. V lost 2 bases, J lost 5 bases, and 12 bases lay in between. Per the germline V gene, CDR1 is MGHDK and CDR2 is SYGVNS. The CDR3 has 14 amino acids. The CDR3 is CASSERVVGETQYF. Written as DNA, the CDR3 is TGTGCCAGCAGTGAACGAGTTGTAGGGGAGACCCAGTACTTC.

This clonotype was counted many times. This chain connects TRBV20-1 to TRBJ2-7; 13 bases match TRBD2. CDR1 and CDR2 from the germline V gene are DFQATT and SNEGSKA (reference sequence). The V and J ends lost 4 bases and 5 bases, in that order; junction bases with no gene match: 8. This CDR3 has 15 amino acids. This CDR3 is CSAIPLAGGQNEQYF. Written as DNA, the CDR3 is TGCAGTGCTATCCCACTAGCGGGGGGGCAGAACGAGCAGTACTTC.